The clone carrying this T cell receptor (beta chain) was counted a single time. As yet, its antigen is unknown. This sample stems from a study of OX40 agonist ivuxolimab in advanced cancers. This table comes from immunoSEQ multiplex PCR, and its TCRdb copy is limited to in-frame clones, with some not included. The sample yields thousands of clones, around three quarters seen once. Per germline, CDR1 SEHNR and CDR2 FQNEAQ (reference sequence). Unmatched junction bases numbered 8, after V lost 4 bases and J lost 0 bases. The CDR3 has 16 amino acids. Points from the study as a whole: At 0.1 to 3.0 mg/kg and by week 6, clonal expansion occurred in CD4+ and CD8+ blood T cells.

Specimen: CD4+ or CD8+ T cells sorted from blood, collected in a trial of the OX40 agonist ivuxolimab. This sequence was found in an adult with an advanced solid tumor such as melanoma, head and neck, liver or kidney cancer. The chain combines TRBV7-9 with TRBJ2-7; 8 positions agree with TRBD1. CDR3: CASSSYSDRGSYEQYF. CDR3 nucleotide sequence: TGTGCCAGCAGCTCCTACTCAGACAGGGGCTCCTACGAGCAGTACTTC.